The subject of this entry is one T cell receptor (beta chain). Its antigen is not identified. After autologous stem cell transplantation all patients relapsed, and prior brentuximab vedotin exposure differed between cohorts. CDR3 length: 14 residues. Germline values: CDR1 SGHRS, CDR2 YFSETQ. The V and J ends lost 0 bases and 6 bases respectively, with 9 bases between them. The sample is drawn from a study of PD-1 blockade in classical Hodgkin lymphoma. TCRdb's table, derived via immunoSEQ multiplex PCR, lists solely in-frame clones and lacks some. The sample holds 60,000 or so clones; 90% are singletons and the top ten take 9% to 10%. Study observations and caveats: Before treatment, TCR diversity in newly diagnosed patients was reportedly lower than in healthy donors. Lower baseline TCR diversity marked trial partial responders and progressors. Repertoires differed for reasons still undefined, possibly disease activity or prior therapy.

The rearrangement uses TRBV5-1 and TRBJ1-4, with D unclear. Material: peripheral blood mononuclear cells (PBMCs), obtained at baseline. This TCR was recovered from a human donor with classical Hodgkin lymphoma. The CDR3: CASSLAGFDEKLFF. The CDR3, as DNA: TGCGCCAGCAGCTTGGCTGGGTTTGATGAAAAACTGTTTTTT.